The TCR beta chain described here comes from a study of shared clonotypes between healthy human individuals. V was trimmed by 0 bases and J by 11 bases, leaving 22 bases between them. Germline V gene lookup returns CDR1 MNHEY and CDR2 SVGAGI. The CDR3 has 16 amino acids. Only in-frame clones appear in the TCRdb table, and some are missing; sequencing was by immunoSEQ multiplex PCR. Here the sample spans about 520,000 clones, more than 75% being singletons. The clonotype was recovered from a woman between 35 and 50 years old in good health. Some clones in this sample may be carry-over from other donors' samples. V and J are TRBV6-5 and TRBJ2-5, with D perhaps TRBD2 (6 bases). Sequences were obtained from PBMCs. The CDR3 region has the DNA TGTGCCAGCAGTTACTCTGGGGCGGGACCAGGACGGGAGCAGTACTTC. This gives the protein CASSYSGAGPGREQYF.